These 2 T cell receptor beta chains originate from one sample sequenced in a study of T-cell reconstitution after alpha-beta-depleted transplantation in children (dated by TCRdb to 2016 to 2017). The library was prepared using PCR. TCRdb names Illumina HiSeq 2500 as the instrument used. To normalize quantification of the TCRbeta repertoire, the TCR libraries were built with molecular barcoding that relied on unique molecular identifiers. TCRdb reprocessing: public reads trimmed at Q25 with fastp, clones called with MiXCR, in-frame beta chains kept. CDR3 protein sequences are deduplicated, and each keeps its most common genes and DNA. The sample data list a few hundred thousand distinct CDR3 sequences, and over 20% of these were observed just once. The ten largest clones capture 3% to 4.5% of the sample. The material sequenced was PBMCs from the stem cell graft donor, taken from the stem cell graft. The receptors shown here come from a human donor who donated a stem cell graft to a child with acute myeloid leukemia.

This clonotype was seen repeatedly, ten times or more. The rearrangement joins TRBV4-2 to TRBJ2-7; tentative D call: TRBD2 (6 bases). The V gene lost 3 bases and the J gene lost 2 bases, with 17 bases spanning the gap. The CDR3 loop spans 16 amino acids. The germline V gene has CDR1 LGHNA and CDR2 YNFKEQ. CDR3 sequence: CASSQALGDSAYEQYF. The CDR3 DNA reads as TGTGCCAGCAGCCAGGCCCTGGGGGACTCCGCCTACGAGCAGTACTTC.

A few counts support this clonotype. The gene calls are TRBV3-1 and TRBJ2-7, with a possible D match to TRBD1 (6 bases). Germline V gene lookup returns CDR1 LGHDT and CDR2 YNNKEL (reference sequence). V dropped 6 bases and J dropped 6 bases, with 18 bases sitting between them. The CDR3 loop spans 14 amino acids. The CDR3 is CASSFGQSSSEQYF. The CDR3 coding sequence is TGTGCCAGCAGTTTCGGACAGTCGTCGTCCGAGCAGTACTTC.